The next 10 T cell receptor beta chains were all read from a single sample in a study of regulatory T cells in long-lasting Graves disease. Combining iRepertoire HTBI primers with Arm-PCR of CDR3 regions, the authors built TCR beta libraries. TCRdb re-called the multiplex PCR reads with MiXCR, one entry per CDR3 protein. The sample lists approximately 400,000 distinct CDR3 sequences; around 20% were seen once. This sample's time point: persistent/refractory GD, antithyroid drugs over 5 years with positive TRAb. From PBMCs, RNA was extracted and then used to make the TCR library. This sample comprised peripheral blood mononuclear cells (PBMCs), obtained when the disease was refractory, from a patient treated with antithyroid drugs. The receptors were sampled from a female donor with Graves disease.

This clonotype showed up many times. The chain couples TRBV27 to TRBJ2-7, with D possibly matching TRBD1 (7 bases). V shed 5 bases and J shed 3 bases, with 11 bases lying between them. The CDR3 totals 13 residues. Germline V gene sequence: CDR1 MNHEY, CDR2 SMNVEV (reference sequence). The CDR3 sequence is CASSGGTDYEQYF. DNA of the CDR3: TGTGCCAGCAGTGGCGGGACAGACTACGAGCAGTACTTC.

The sample holds many counts of this clonotype. The chain has TRBV10-3 and TRBJ1-5; D might be TRBD1 (6 bases). Germline loops: CDR1 ENHRY, CDR2 SYGVKD. The CDR3 spans 14 residues. Deletions cut 0 bases from V and 4 bases from J, with 7 bases between. In nucleotides, the CDR3 is TGTGCCATCAGTGAGTCGGACAGAAATCAGCCCCAGCATTTT. Amino acids: CAISESDRNQPQHF.

The table lists this clonotype with a few counts. The chain combines TRBV4-3 with TRBJ2-5; the match to TRBD2 covers 10 bases. V dropped 2 bases and J dropped 4; count of bases not matched to a gene: 1. From germline, CDR1 is LGHNA and CDR2 YSLEER. CDR3 length: 14 residues. The CDR3 protein is CASSQRLAGETQYF. The CDR3 coding sequence is TGCGCCAGCAGCCAACGACTAGCGGGAGAGACCCAGTACTTC.

V is TRBV10-3 and J is TRBJ2-5; 8 positions match TRBD2. The CDR3 is 14 amino acids. The germline gives CDR1 ENHRY, CDR2 SYGVKD. V gave up 5 bases and J gave up 4 bases; unmatched junction bases: 6. The CDR3 bases are TGTGCCATCAGTCGGGAGGGCGGCGGAGAGACCCAGTACTTC. It codes for CAISREGGGETQYF.

CDR3 protein: CASSQRGREQFF. Written as DNA, the CDR3 is TGTGCCAGCAGCCAGCGTGGAAGAGAGCAGTTCTTC. The rearrangement links TRBV11-2 to TRBJ2-4, with D hard to call. The DNA end is a closer match to TRBJ2-1, so the J assignment may be wrong. The V gene's germline CDR1 is SGHAT and CDR2 FQNNGV. CDR3 length: 12 amino acids.

V and J are TRBV3-1 and TRBJ2-7; 9 nucleotides match TRBD2. The CDR3 contains 14 residues. With V trimmed by 8 bases and J by 3 bases, 8 bases remained unmatched. Germline lookup yields CDR1 LGHDT and CDR2 YNNKEL (reference sequence). In DNA form, the CDR3 reads TGTGCCAGCGCCCGAAGCGGGAGGCTCTACGAGCAGTACTTC. Translating gives CASARSGRLYEQYF.

Regarding this clonotype: A much bigger clone sits one base away, suggesting this may be a read error. The chain employs TRBV27 and TRBJ2-7; 8 nucleotides align to TRBD1. V was clipped by 8 bases and J by 2 bases; unmatched bases: 14. The germline V gene encodes CDR1 MNHEY and CDR2 SMNVEV (reference sequence). This CDR3 is 16 amino acids long. DNA of the CDR3: TGTGCCAGCGGGGATGCCGGGACAGGTGGCCCCTACGAGCAGTACTTC. Amino acid sequence: CASGDAGTGGPYEQYF.

The chain carries TRBV12-3 or TRBV12-4 and TRBJ2-7; 9 bases line up with TRBD1. This CDR3 has 14 amino acids. The V segment lost 6 bases and the J segment 3 bases; nucleotides outside the gene matches: 6. The CDR3 DNA reads as TGTGCCAGCAGCCTCGGACAGGGGTACTACGAGCAGTACTTC. This translates into CASSLGQGYYEQYF.

The chain has TRBV5-5 and TRBJ1-6; no clear D gene. This CDR3 contains 13 residues. The V end was cut by 6 bases, the J end by 8 bases, with 12 bases between. Germline CDR1 and CDR2: SGHKS and YYEKEE (reference sequence). The CDR3 bases are TGTGCCAGCACGCCGTTTTCGGATTCACCCCTCCACTTT. It yields the protein CASTPFSDSPLHF.

The sample holds many counts of this clonotype. The chain couples TRBV2 to TRBJ2-1; 13 bases align to TRBD2. CDR1 and CDR2 from the germline V gene are SNHLY and FYNNEI. V shed 3 bases and J 7 bases; nucleotides not matched to a gene: 15. The CDR3 runs to 19 residues. CDR3 protein: CASSDPLLAGGSPPNEQFF. Written as DNA, the CDR3 is TGTGCCAGCAGTGATCCTCTACTAGCGGGAGGGTCCCCCCCGAATGAGCAGTTCTTC.